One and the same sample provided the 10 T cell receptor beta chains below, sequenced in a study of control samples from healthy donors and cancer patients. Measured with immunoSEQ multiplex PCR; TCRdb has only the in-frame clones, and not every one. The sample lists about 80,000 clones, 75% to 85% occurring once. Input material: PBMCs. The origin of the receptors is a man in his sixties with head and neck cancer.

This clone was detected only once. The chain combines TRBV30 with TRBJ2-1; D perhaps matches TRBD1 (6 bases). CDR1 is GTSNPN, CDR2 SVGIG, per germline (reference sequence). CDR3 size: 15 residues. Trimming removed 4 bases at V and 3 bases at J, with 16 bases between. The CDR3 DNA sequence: TGTGCCTGGAAAATTGTGGGGGCCCTCTACAATGAGCAGTTCTTC. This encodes CAWKIVGALYNEQFF.

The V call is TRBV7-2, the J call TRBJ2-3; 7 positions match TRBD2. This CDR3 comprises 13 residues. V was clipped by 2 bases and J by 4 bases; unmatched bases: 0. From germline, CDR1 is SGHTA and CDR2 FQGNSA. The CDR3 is CASSLREADTQYF. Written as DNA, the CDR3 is TGTGCCAGCAGCTTACGGGAGGCAGATACGCAGTATTTT.

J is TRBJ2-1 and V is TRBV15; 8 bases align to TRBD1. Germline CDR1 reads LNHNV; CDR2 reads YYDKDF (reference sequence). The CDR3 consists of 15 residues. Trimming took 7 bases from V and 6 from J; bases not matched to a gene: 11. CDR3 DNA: TGTGCCACCACGACGGACAGGGTTGGCTTCAATGAGCAGTTCTTC. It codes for CATTTDRVGFNEQFF.

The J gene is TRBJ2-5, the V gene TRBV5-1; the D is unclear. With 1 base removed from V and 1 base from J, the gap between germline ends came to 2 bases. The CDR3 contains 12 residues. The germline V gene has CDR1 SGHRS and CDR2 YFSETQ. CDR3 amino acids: CASSLTQETQYF. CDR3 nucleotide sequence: TGCGCCAGCAGCTTGACCCAAGAGACCCAGTACTTC.

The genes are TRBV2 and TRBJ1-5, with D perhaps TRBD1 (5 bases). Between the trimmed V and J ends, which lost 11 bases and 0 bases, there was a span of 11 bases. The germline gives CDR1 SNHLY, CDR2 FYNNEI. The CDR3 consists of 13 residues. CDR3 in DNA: TGTGCCGCCACAGGCGATAGCAATCAGCCCCAGCATTTT. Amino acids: CAATGDSNQPQHF.

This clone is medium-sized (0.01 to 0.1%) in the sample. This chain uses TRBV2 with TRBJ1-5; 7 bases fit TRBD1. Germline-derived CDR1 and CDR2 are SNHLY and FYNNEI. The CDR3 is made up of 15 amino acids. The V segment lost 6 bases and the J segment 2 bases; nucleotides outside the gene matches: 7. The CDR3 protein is CASSETGLGNQPQHF. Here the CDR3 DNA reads TGTGCCAGCAGCGAGACAGGGTTAGGCAATCAGCCCCAGCATTTT.

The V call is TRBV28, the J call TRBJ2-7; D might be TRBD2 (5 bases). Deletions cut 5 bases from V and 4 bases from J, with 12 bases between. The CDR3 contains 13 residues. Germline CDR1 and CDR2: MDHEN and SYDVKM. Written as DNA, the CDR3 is TGTGCCAGCAGTCAGGACTTGAATTACGAGCAGTACTTC. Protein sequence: CASSQDLNYEQYF.

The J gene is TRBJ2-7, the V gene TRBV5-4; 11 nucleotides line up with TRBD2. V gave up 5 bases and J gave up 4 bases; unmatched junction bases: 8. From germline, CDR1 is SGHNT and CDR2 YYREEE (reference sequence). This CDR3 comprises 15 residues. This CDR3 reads CASSNIAGGGYEQYF. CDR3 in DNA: TGTGCCAGCAGTAATATAGCGGGAGGGGGGTACGAGCAGTACTTC.

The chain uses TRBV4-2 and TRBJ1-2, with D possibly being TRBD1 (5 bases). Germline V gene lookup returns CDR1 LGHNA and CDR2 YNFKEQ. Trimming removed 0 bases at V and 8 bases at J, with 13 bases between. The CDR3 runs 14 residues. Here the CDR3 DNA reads TGTGCCAGCAGCCAAGATCGCAGGGTTAGAGGCTACACCTTC. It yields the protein CASSQDRRVRGYTF.

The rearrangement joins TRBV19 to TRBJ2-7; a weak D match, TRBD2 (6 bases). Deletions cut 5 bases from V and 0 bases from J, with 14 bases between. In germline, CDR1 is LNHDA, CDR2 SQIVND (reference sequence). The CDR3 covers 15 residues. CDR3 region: CASSEDSGPSYEQYF. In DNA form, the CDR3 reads TGTGCCAGTAGTGAGGATAGCGGACCCTCCTACGAGCAGTACTTC.